One sample yielded the 25 T cell receptor beta chains listed below, sequenced in a study of blood T cell repertoires in COVID-19. Sequencing used immunoSEQ multiplex PCR; TCRdb keeps in-frame clones, though not all of them. The sample includes fewer than 500,000 clones, roughly 85% of them seen just once. Input material: PBMCs or T cells enriched from blood (not recorded which). Receptor source: a woman aged 18-29 years with acute COVID-19.

CDR3 DNA sequence: TGTGCCAGCAGTCCGGGACAGATCAACGAGCAGTACTTC. As protein: CASSPGQINEQYF. The rearrangement joins TRBV27 to TRBJ2-7, with 7 bases lining up with TRBD1. The CDR3 spans 13 residues. The V and J ends lost 5 bases and 5 bases, in that order; junction bases with no gene match: 6. The germline V gene encodes CDR1 MNHEY and CDR2 SMNVEV (reference sequence).

The V gene is TRBV4-1, the J gene TRBJ2-1; 8 nucleotides line up with TRBD1. The CDR3 length is 17 residues. V shed 4 bases and J 1 base; nucleotides not matched to a gene: 9. The germline V gene encodes CDR1 MGHRA and CDR2 YSYEKL. Here the CDR3 DNA reads TGCGCCAGCAGCCCCCTAACAGGGGGTCCTTCCTACAATGAGCAGTTCTTC. Amino acid sequence: CASSPLTGGPSYNEQFF.

A few counts support this clone. As DNA, the CDR3 is TGTGCCAGCAGCTTATTAACTAGCGGGAGGGGCACCGGGGAGCTGTTTTTT. Translation gives CASSLLTSGRGTGELFF. This chain uses TRBV7-6 with TRBJ2-2; 13 bases line up with TRBD2. The CDR3 sequence is 17 residues long. Trimming cost V 2 bases and J 4 bases; bases outside gene matches: 4. Germline loops: CDR1 SGHVS, CDR2 FNYEAQ.

The V gene is TRBV11-2, the J gene TRBJ2-7, with TRBD1 identical over 9 bases. V shed 3 bases, J shed 4 bases, and the junction held 4 bases outside the gene matches. The germline V gene encodes CDR1 SGHAT and CDR2 FQNNGV. The CDR3 is 14 residues long. CDR3 DNA: TGTGCCAGCAGCTTGGGGACAGGGAGATACGAGCAGTACTTC. Protein sequence: CASSLGTGRYEQYF.

This clone showed up just once. The genes are TRBV7-9 and TRBJ1-4; no firm D call. From germline, CDR1 is SEHNR and CDR2 FQNEAQ (reference sequence). This CDR3 region has 16 residues. V dropped 1 base and J dropped 8 bases, with 17 bases sitting between them. CDR3 sequence (DNA): TGTGCCAGCAGCTTAGGAGCGGGCGGTCAGATGGAAAAACTGTTTTTT. Protein: CASSLGAGGQMEKLFF.

The chain uses TRBV15 and TRBJ1-5; D may be TRBD1 (5 bases). Germline values: CDR1 LNHNV, CDR2 YYDKDF (reference sequence). V lost 1 base, J lost 7 bases, and 17 bases lay in between. CDR3 length: 16 residues. The DNA for the CDR3 is TGTGCCACCAGCAGAGGCGAGTCAGGGTCTGGACAGCCCCAGCATTTT. It is translated as CATSRGESGSGQPQHF.

The V and J genes are TRBV19 and TRBJ2-7, with a weak D call TRBD2 (5 bases). The CDR3 is 15 amino acids. In germline, CDR1 is LNHDA, CDR2 SQIVND (reference sequence). V lost 5 bases, J lost 1 base, and 15 bases lay in between. CDR3 amino acids: CASSPGDSSSYEQYF. Here the CDR3 DNA reads TGTGCCAGTAGTCCCGGGGATAGTAGTTCCTACGAGCAGTACTTC.

The V gene is TRBV29-1, the J gene TRBJ2-5, with D maybe TRBD1 (6 bases). The length of the CDR3 is 13 residues. From germline, CDR1 is SQVTM and CDR2 ANQGSEA. Trimming shortened V by 8 bases and J by 0 bases, and 13 bases separated the two germline ends. CDR3 residues: CSYGTQYQETQYF. CDR3 nucleotide sequence: TGCAGCTACGGGACACAATACCAAGAGACCCAGTACTTC. The whole variable domain, remainder taken from reference TRBV29-1 and TRBJ2-5, is SAVISQKPSRDICQRGTSLTIQCQVDSQVTMMFWYRQQPGQSLTLIATANQGSEATYESGFVIDKFPISRPNLTFSTLTVSNMSPEDSSIYLCSYGTQYQETQYFGPGTRLLVL.

The rearrangement uses TRBV18 and TRBJ1-6; 8 positions agree with TRBD1. There are 16 residues in the CDR3. CDR1 and CDR2 (germline): KGHSH, LQKENI. V gave up 0 bases and J gave up 7 bases; unmatched junction bases: 5. The CDR3 loop is CASSPPSGGANSPLHF. DNA for the CDR3: TGTGCCAGCTCACCACCTTCAGGGGGCGCAAATTCACCCCTCCACTTT. Full variable domain (rest looked up from reference TRBV18 and TRBJ1-6): NAGVMQNPRHLVRRRGQEARLRCSPMKGHSHVYWYRQLPEEGLKFMVYLQKENIIDESGMPKERFSAEFPKEGPSILRIQQVVRGDSAAYFCASSPPSGGANSPLHFGNGTRLTVT.

The chain couples TRBV5-4 to TRBJ2-1, with TRBD1 matching over 12 bases. With V trimmed by 4 bases and J by 6 bases, 8 bases remained unmatched. Germline assignment: CDR1 SGHNT and CDR2 YYREEE (reference sequence). The CDR3 is 16 amino acids. As DNA, the CDR3 is TGTGCCAGCAGCGCTCCCGGGACAGGGGGCCTCAATGAGCAGTTCTTC. Translation: CASSAPGTGGLNEQFF.

The gene calls are TRBV30 and TRBJ1-4; D is undetermined. The CDR3 runs to 14 residues. Trimming took 0 bases from V and 8 from J, leaving 13 bases between them. Germline values: CDR1 GTSNPN, CDR2 SVGIG (reference sequence). CDR3 in amino acids: CAWSVSGSWEKLFF. The DNA for the CDR3 is TGTGCCTGGAGTGTTAGTGGGAGTTGGGAAAAACTGTTTTTT.

The chain joins TRBV15 to TRBJ2-4; D is uncertain. Germline lookup yields CDR1 LNHNV and CDR2 YYDKDF (reference sequence). The CDR3 consists of 13 residues. Trimming removed 4 bases at V and 3 bases at J, with 7 bases between. CDR3 protein: CATSIAVKNIQYF. CDR3 sequence (DNA): TGTGCCACCAGCATTGCGGTCAAAAACATTCAGTACTTC.

J is TRBJ1-6 and V is TRBV6-5, with TRBD1 identical over 10 bases. The CDR3 covers 14 residues. Germline V gene lookup returns CDR1 MNHEY and CDR2 SVGAGI. Losses at the gene ends were 6 bases for V and 8 bases for J; bases not matched to a gene: 4. The CDR3 is CASRGQGIDSPLHF. As DNA, the CDR3 is TGTGCCAGCAGGGGACAGGGGATAGATTCACCCCTCCACTTT.

The CDR3 sequence: CASSQDRGIAFF. The CDR3 DNA sequence: TGTGCCAGCAGCCAAGACAGGGGGATCGCTTTCTTT. The chain recombines TRBV3-1 (or the pseudogene TRBV3-2) with TRBJ1-1, with TRBD1 identical over 7 bases. V dropped 0 bases and J dropped 11; count of bases not matched to a gene: 3. Germline CDR1 reads LGHDT; CDR2 reads YNNKEL (reference sequence). The CDR3 is made up of 12 amino acids.

On this clone: In the same sample, other DNA sequences code for this CDR3. V is TRBV11-2 and J is TRBJ2-7; the match to TRBD2 covers 8 bases. The CDR3 sequence is 15 residues long. Per the germline V gene, CDR1 is SGHAT and CDR2 is FQNNGV. Losses at the gene ends were 0 bases for V and 3 bases for J; bases not matched to a gene: 4. For the CDR3, the DNA is TGTGCCAGCAGCTTAGATCCGGGAGGGAGCTACGAGCAGTACTTC. Translation: CASSLDPGGSYEQYF.

The chain links TRBV7-2 to TRBJ1-2; D remains ambiguous. Trimming pared 1 base from V and 4 bases from J, leaving 16 bases between. This CDR3 has 16 amino acids. Germline V lookup: CDR1 SGHTA, CDR2 FQGNSA. The chain's CDR3 is CASSLGVREVTYGYTF. The CDR3 DNA follows: TGTGCCAGCAGCTTAGGAGTGAGGGAAGTTACCTATGGCTACACCTTC.

This clone was found once. The genes are TRBV3-1 (or the pseudogene TRBV3-2) and TRBJ2-7, with 10 bases that match TRBD1. Trimming took 3 bases from V and 7 from J; bases not matched to a gene: 6. The CDR3 extends over 14 amino acids. Germline lookup yields CDR1 LGHDT and CDR2 YNNKEL (reference sequence). The CDR3 loop is CASSHPDRGREQYF. Here the CDR3 DNA reads TGTGCCAGCAGCCACCCGGACAGGGGGAGAGAGCAGTACTTC.

The V gene is TRBV5-4, the J gene TRBJ1-2; TRBD1 might be the D (5 bases). Germline V lookup: CDR1 SGHNT, CDR2 YYREEE (reference sequence). The length of the CDR3 is 13 residues. Trimming took 0 bases from V and 8 from J, leaving 11 bases between them. CDR3 in DNA: TGTGCCAGCAGCTTGGCGGGGGATCGGGGCTACACCTTC. Translation gives CASSLAGDRGYTF.

The chain has TRBV5-4 and TRBJ2-2; 7 bases match TRBD1. This CDR3 has 15 residues. Germline lookup yields CDR1 SGHNT and CDR2 YYREEE (reference sequence). The ends lost 0 bases at V and 3 bases at J; junction bases unmatched: 2. CDR3 DNA: TGTGCCAGCAGCTTGGGGACAGGTGACACCGGGGAGCTGTTTTTT. This sequence encodes CASSLGTGDTGELFF.

V gene TRBV27 combines with J gene TRBJ1-6; TRBD1 matches 7 bases. CDR1 is MNHEY and CDR2 is SMNVEV in the germline V gene (reference sequence). The CDR3 totals 15 residues. V lost 5 bases to trimming and J lost 8 bases; unmatched junction nucleotides: 9. CDR3 bases: TGTGCCAGCAGTATCCTAGACAGGGCCTATTCACCCCTCCACTTT. It yields the protein CASSILDRAYSPLHF.

The V call is TRBV6-5, the J call TRBJ1-2, with 7 bases that match TRBD1. The germline gives CDR1 MNHEY, CDR2 SVGAGI. V trimming: 6 bases; J trimming: 6 bases; junction bases outside the gene matches: 13. The CDR3 is 15 residues long. For the CDR3, the DNA is TGTGCCAGCAGGCATAAGACAGGGTACGACCATGGCTACACCTTC. Protein sequence: CASRHKTGYDHGYTF.

The chain has TRBV9 and TRBJ2-7; TRBD1 agrees at 7 bases. The CDR3 sequence is 16 residues long. The J segment lost 4 bases and the V segment lost 0 bases, leaving 10 bases of the junction unmatched. The germline gives CDR1 SGDLS, CDR2 YYNGEE. The CDR3 reads CASSVESDRHPYEQYF. CDR3 DNA sequence: TGTGCCAGCAGCGTAGAATCGGACAGGCACCCTTACGAGCAGTACTTC. The full variable domain, in which reference TRBV9 and TRBJ2-7 provide the parts outside the CDR3, is DSGVTQTPKHLITATGQRVTLRCSPRSGDLSVYWYQQSLDQGLQFLIQYYNGEERAKGNILERFSAQQFPDLHSELNLSSLELGDSALYFCASSVESDRHPYEQYFGPGTRLTVT.

This clone was picked up one time. The V and J genes are TRBV28 and TRBJ2-1, with a weak D call TRBD2 (6 bases). CDR3 size: 15 residues. With 6 bases removed from V and 2 bases from J, the gap between germline ends came to 14 bases. Per germline, CDR1 MDHEN and CDR2 SYDVKM. The CDR3 DNA is TGTGCCAGCAGATACTCTAGCGTTCCCTACAATGAGCAGTTCTTC. Protein sequence: CASRYSSVPYNEQFF.

The rearrangement uses TRBV7-9 and TRBJ2-2, with TRBD2 identical over 8 bases. Losses at the gene ends were 5 bases for V and 7 bases for J; bases not matched to a gene: 18. The CDR3 is 18 residues long. Looked up from germline, CDR1 is SEHNR and CDR2 is FQNEAQ (reference sequence). In DNA form, the CDR3 reads TGTGCCAGCAGCGACCCCCCACTAGCGGACAAAACGGGCGGGGAGCTGTTTTTT. Its translation is CASSDPPLADKTGGELFF.

The rearrangement links TRBV27 to TRBJ2-7; TRBD2 matches at 12 bases. The CDR3 runs 18 residues. The V and J ends lost 0 bases and 5 bases, in that order; junction bases with no gene match: 11. Germline V gives CDR1 MNHEY, CDR2 SMNVEV (reference sequence). The DNA of the CDR3 is TGTGCCAGCAGTTTATCCTGGACTAGCGGGATAGGTAGGGACGAGCAGTACTTC. This encodes CASSLSWTSGIGRDEQYF.